This T cell receptor (beta chain) was retrieved from a study of CD8 T cells in Susac syndrome. The T cells that were sequenced for TCR beta were CD8+ and CD4+ cells from blood. TEMRA cells were enriched by FACS, and CD4+ and CD8+ T cells were negatively isolated. Random hexamers were used to reverse transcribe an amount of roughly 0.5 to 1 ug RNA. Across 54 Vbeta and 13 Jbeta, TCR beta CDR3 was amplified with immunoSEQ multiplex PCR. MiXCR, run by TCRdb on the immunoSEQ multiplex PCR reads, gives a single entry per CDR3 protein. Here the sample spans around 270,000 distinct CDR3 sequences, 65% to 90% being singletons. CDR3 length: 14 residues.

The clonotype was recovered from a human donor with multiple sclerosis. The sample taken for sequencing was CD8+ T cells from PBMCs. This rearrangement joins TRBV21-1 to TRBJ2-7; the table's D call TRBD1 went unverified against the DNA. TRBV21-1 is flagged as a pseudogene. CDR3 sequence (DNA): TGTGCCAGCAGCAAAAGAGGGACAGAATACGAGCAGTACTTC. Protein sequence: CASSKRGTEYEQYF.